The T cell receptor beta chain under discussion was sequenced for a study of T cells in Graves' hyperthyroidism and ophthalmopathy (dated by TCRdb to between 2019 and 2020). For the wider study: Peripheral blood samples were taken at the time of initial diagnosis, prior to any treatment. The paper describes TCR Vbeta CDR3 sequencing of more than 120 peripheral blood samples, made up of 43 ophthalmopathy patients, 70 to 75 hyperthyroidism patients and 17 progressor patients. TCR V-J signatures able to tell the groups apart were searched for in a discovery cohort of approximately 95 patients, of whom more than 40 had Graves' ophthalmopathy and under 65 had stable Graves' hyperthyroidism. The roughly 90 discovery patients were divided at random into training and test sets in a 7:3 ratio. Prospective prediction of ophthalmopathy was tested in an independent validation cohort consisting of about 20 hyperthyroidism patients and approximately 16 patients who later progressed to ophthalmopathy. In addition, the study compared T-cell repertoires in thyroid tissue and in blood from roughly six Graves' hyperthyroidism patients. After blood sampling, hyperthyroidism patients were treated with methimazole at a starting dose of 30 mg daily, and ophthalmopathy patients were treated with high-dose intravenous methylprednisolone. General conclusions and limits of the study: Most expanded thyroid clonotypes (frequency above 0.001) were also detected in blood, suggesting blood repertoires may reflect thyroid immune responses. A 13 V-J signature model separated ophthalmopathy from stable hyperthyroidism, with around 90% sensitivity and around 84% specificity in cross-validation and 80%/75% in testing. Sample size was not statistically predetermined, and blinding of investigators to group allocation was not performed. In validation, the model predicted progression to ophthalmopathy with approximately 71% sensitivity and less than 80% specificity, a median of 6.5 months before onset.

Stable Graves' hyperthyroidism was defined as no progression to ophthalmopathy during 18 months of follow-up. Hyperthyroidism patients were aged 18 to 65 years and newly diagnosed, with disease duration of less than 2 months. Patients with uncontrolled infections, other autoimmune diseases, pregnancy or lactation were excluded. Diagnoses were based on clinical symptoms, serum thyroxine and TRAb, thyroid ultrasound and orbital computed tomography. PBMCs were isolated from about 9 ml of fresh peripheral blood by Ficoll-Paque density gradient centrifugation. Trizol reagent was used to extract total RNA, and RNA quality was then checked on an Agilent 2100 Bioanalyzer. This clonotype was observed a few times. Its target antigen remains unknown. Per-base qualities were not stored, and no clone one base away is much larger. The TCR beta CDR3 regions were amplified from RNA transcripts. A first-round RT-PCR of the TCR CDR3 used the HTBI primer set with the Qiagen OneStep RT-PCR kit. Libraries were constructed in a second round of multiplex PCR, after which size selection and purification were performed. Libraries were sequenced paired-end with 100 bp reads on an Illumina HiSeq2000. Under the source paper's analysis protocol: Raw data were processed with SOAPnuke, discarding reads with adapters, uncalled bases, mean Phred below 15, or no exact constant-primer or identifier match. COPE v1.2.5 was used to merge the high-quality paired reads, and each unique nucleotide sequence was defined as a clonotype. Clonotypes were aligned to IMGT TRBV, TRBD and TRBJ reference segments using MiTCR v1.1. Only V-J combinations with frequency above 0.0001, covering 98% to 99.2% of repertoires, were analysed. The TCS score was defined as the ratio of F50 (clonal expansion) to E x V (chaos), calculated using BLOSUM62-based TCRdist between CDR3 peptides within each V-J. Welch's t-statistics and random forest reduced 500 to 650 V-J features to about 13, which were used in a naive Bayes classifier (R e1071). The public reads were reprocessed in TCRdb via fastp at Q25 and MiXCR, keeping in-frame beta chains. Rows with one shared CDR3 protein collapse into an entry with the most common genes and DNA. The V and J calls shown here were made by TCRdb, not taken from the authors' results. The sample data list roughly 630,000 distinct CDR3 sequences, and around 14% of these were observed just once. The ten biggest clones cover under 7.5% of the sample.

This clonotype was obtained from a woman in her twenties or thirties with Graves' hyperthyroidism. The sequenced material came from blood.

The CDR3 corresponds to CASSGNSPLHF. The sequenced DNA is TGTGCCAGCAGCGGAAATTCACCCCTCCACTTT. Recombination linked TRBV12-3 or TRBV12-4 to TRBJ1-6, with no D gene named confidently. Inclusive of the bounding cysteine and phenylalanine, the CDR3 is 11 residues long. Of all the DNA, just the CDR3 is kept, 33 bases in frame from base 1. V is reduced by 6 bases and J by 7 bases, leaving a spacing of 4 bases between them.